This TCR beta chain was sequenced for a study of blood T cell repertoires in COVID-19. The method was immunoSEQ multiplex PCR; TCRdb's version includes in-frame clones alone and lacks a portion of them. The sample has around 200,000 clones, roughly 80% seen once. With 0 bases clipped from V and 9 bases from J, the junction kept 3 bases outside the gene matches. Germline CDR1 and CDR2: LGHDT and YNNKEL (reference sequence). The CDR3 is 15 amino acids. The TCR sequence derives from a human donor with acute or convalescent COVID-19. The donor label of this sample is uncertain. The chain recombines TRBV3-1 (or the pseudogene TRBV3-2) with TRBJ2-1; 12 nucleotides line up with TRBD2. Source material: peripheral blood. Written as DNA, the CDR3 is TGTGCCAGCAGCCAAGATAGGACTAGCGGGGTTGAGCAGTTCTTC. Amino acid sequence: CASSQDRTSGVEQFF.